Each of the 5 T cell receptor beta chains below was sequenced from the same sample in a study of blood T cell repertoires in COVID-19. Profiled with immunoSEQ multiplex PCR; TCRdb holds only in-frame clones, not every one. The profile shows approximately 120,000 clones, 88% of them singletons. The sequencing sample was made of peripheral blood. Receptors originate from a human donor in a cohort sampled during active COVID-19.

This clone has a handful of counts. The V and J genes are TRBV5-1 and TRBJ1-5; the match to TRBD1 covers 7 bases. CDR3 length: 14 amino acids. CDR1 SGHRS and CDR2 YFSETQ come from the germline V gene. Germline trimming cut 4 bases from V and 5 bases from J; bases unmatched to any gene: 6. The CDR3 region has the DNA TGCGCCAGCAGCCCACAGGGGCGCGATCAGCCCCAGCATTTT. This sequence encodes CASSPQGRDQPQHF. The variable domain in full, completed from reference TRBV5-1 and TRBJ1-5, reads KAGVTQTPRYLIKTRGQQVTLSCSPISGHRSVSWYQQTPGQGLQFLFEYFSETQRNKGNFPGRFSGRQFSNSRSEMNVSTLELGDSALYLCASSPQGRDQPQHFGDGTRLSIL.

This chain connects TRBV3-1 (or the pseudogene TRBV3-2) to TRBJ2-3, with no clear D. The V gene lost 4 bases and the J gene lost 2 bases, with 19 bases spanning the gap. This CDR3 is 17 amino acids long. The germline gives CDR1 LGHDT, CDR2 YNNKEL (reference sequence). The CDR3 DNA reads TGTGCCAGCAGCCTCCATTCCGGCAGGCTCTACACAGATACGCAGTATTTT. Its translation is CASSLHSGRLYTDTQYF.

For the CDR3, the DNA is TGTGCCAGCAGCCAAGAAACAGTTGTGGATTTAAACACAGATACGCAGTATTTT. Translating gives CASSQETVVDLNTDTQYF. This chain connects TRBV3-1 (or the pseudogene TRBV3-2) to TRBJ2-3; D not resolved. The V gene lost 0 bases and the J gene lost 2 bases, with 18 bases spanning the gap. There are 18 residues in the CDR3. Germline CDR1 is LGHDT and CDR2 is YNNKEL (reference sequence).

The sample holds one count of this clone. This rearrangement joins TRBV2 to TRBJ2-2, with D tentatively TRBD2 (6 bases). The germline gives CDR1 SNHLY, CDR2 FYNNEI. The CDR3 is 17 amino acids. Trimming stripped 2 bases from V and 7 bases from J, with 20 bases between. This CDR3 is CASSETSGGRSGGELFF. The CDR3 nucleotides are TGTGCCAGCAGTGAAACCTCTGGAGGGAGAAGCGGCGGGGAGCTGTTTTTT.

The chain links TRBV7-2 to TRBJ2-3; perhaps TRBD2 as D (5 bases). This CDR3 is 16 amino acids long. V shed 3 bases and J shed 2 bases, with 15 bases lying between them. Germline V gene data show CDR1 as SGHTA and CDR2 as FQGNSA. The CDR3 region is CASSLFRLATTDTQYF. In DNA form, the CDR3 reads TGTGCCAGCAGCTTGTTCCGGCTAGCCACCACAGATACGCAGTATTTT.